The 19 T cell receptor beta chains below all came from one sample that was sequenced in a study of a mutant IDH1 vaccine in newly diagnosed glioma. Profiled with immunoSEQ multiplex PCR; TCRdb holds only in-frame clones, not every one. Of tens of thousands of clones in the sample, around 80% were seen once. Time point noted: week 47, end of study. Doses comprised 300 ug of mutant IDH1 20-mer peptide each, plus topical imiquimod. No cognate antigen is known for these TCRs. Material: PBMCs, obtained from a glioma patient whose treatment included an IDH1 peptide vaccine. Receptors were obtained from a middle-aged woman with glioma. Some clones in this sample may be carry-over from other donors' samples.

As for this clone: Being one base from a much bigger clone, this may be a read error. The chain is built from TRBV4-2 and TRBJ1-4; D might be TRBD1 (6 bases). V dropped 0 bases and J dropped 10 bases, with 21 bases sitting between them. The CDR3 has 17 residues. The germline gives CDR1 LGHNA, CDR2 YNFKEQ. The CDR3 nucleotides are TGTGCCAGCAGCCAAGAGGCGGTAACAGGGAGGAAAGGAAAACTGTTTTTT. Amino acids: CASSQEAVTGRKGKLFF.

The rearrangement joins TRBV9 to TRBJ2-3; the D gene is possibly TRBD2 (7 bases). The CDR3 runs to 15 residues. V lost 0 bases and J 4 bases, leaving 12 bases between the germline ends. CDR1 is SGDLS and CDR2 is YYNGEE in the germline V gene. The CDR3 is CASSVGGGGADTQYF. CDR3 in DNA: TGTGCCAGCAGCGTAGGGGGAGGGGGGGCAGATACGCAGTATTTT.

The chain recombines TRBV5-1 with TRBJ2-5; a weak D match, TRBD2 (6 bases). The CDR3 runs 13 residues. In germline, CDR1 is SGHRS, CDR2 YFSETQ. V lost 5 bases and J lost 1, with 9 bases in between. The CDR3 nucleotides are TGCGCCAGCAGGGTAGCGGCCCAAGAGACCCAGTACTTC. This encodes CASRVAAQETQYF.

The genes are TRBV10-2 and TRBJ2-2; 7 bases line up with TRBD2. This CDR3 is 14 amino acids long. Losses at the gene ends were 6 bases for V and 4 bases for J; bases not matched to a gene: 5. Germline CDR1 WSHSY, CDR2 SAAADI. DNA for the CDR3: TGCGCCAGCAGGGGGCCGGGGGGCACCGGGGAGCTGTTTTTT. This encodes CASRGPGGTGELFF.

A remark on this clone: Its ends do not fully match the called genes, so a read error is possible. V gene TRBV5-4 combines with J gene TRBJ2-1; tentative D call: TRBD2 (5 bases). Germline-derived CDR1 and CDR2 are SGHNT and YYREEE (reference sequence). The CDR3 runs 12 residues. The CDR3 sequence is CASSTDSSLSVF. The DNA for the CDR3 is TGTGCCAGCAGCACGGACTCAAGCCTGAGCGTCTTC.

The chain uses TRBV5-5 and TRBJ2-5, with D uncertain. Germline CDR1 SGHKS, CDR2 YYEKEE (reference sequence). V lost 0 bases to trimming and J lost 5 bases, with 2 bases between them. The CDR3 extends over 11 amino acids. For the CDR3, the DNA is TGTGCCAGCAGCTTGGAGGAGACCCAGTACTTC. This sequence encodes CASSLEETQYF.

V and J are TRBV7-2 and TRBJ1-5; D unclear. The CDR3 is made up of 15 amino acids. The germline V gene has CDR1 SGHTA and CDR2 FQGNSA. V was cut by 1 base and J by 3 bases, with 10 bases left in between. In nucleotides, the CDR3 is TGTGCCAGCAGCTTAGACGGCAACTACAATCAGCCCCAGCATTTT. Translation gives CASSLDGNYNQPQHF.

The gene calls are TRBV18 and TRBJ2-3, with TRBD1 matching 8 bases. The CDR3 consists of 16 residues. Germline CDR1 KGHSH, CDR2 LQKENI. V was clipped by 3 bases and J by 1 base; unmatched bases: 6. CDR3 sequence: CASSPGQGGGTDTQYF. In DNA, the CDR3 is TGTGCCAGCTCACCCGGACAGGGCGGAGGCACAGATACGCAGTATTTT.

The chain joins TRBV19 to TRBJ1-2; D call uncertain. Trimming took 3 bases from V and 4 from J, leaving 9 bases between them. The CDR3 is made up of 13 amino acids. Germline V lookup: CDR1 LNHDA, CDR2 SQIVND (reference sequence). The CDR3 protein is CASSMSGVYGYTF. The CDR3 bases are TGTGCCAGTAGTATGTCCGGGGTCTATGGCTACACCTTC. The full variable domain, its missing parts supplied by reference TRBV19 and TRBJ1-2, is DGGITQSPKYLFRKEGQNVTLSCEQNLNHDAMYWYRQDPGQGLRLIYYSQIVNDFQKGDIAEGYSVSREKKESFPLTVTSAQKNPTAFYLCASSMSGVYGYTFGSGTRLTVV.

The chain is built from TRBV7-6 and TRBJ2-3, with a tentative D call TRBD1 (5 bases). Trimming pared 3 bases from V and 11 bases from J, leaving 15 bases between. This CDR3 comprises 13 residues. Germline CDR1 is SGHVS and CDR2 is FNYEAQ. CDR3 DNA sequence: TGTGCCAGCAGCTTCCGACAGAACGGTGAGCAGTATTTT. It codes for CASSFRQNGEQYF.

This sequence joins TRBV30 and TRBJ1-1, with D possibly being TRBD1 (5 bases). This CDR3 region has 14 residues. In germline, CDR1 is GTSNPN, CDR2 SVGIG (reference sequence). V was clipped by 0 bases and J by 5 bases, with 13 bases between them. The CDR3 nucleotides are TGTGCCTGGAGTGTGGGGACCGCGGGGACTGAAGCTTTCTTT. This translates into CAWSVGTAGTEAFF.

This chain connects TRBV7-8 to TRBJ2-7; 7 bases are shared with TRBD2. Trimming removed 2 bases from V and 7 bases from J; junction bases left unmatched: 5. The CDR3 runs to 13 residues. The germline gives CDR1 SGHVS, CDR2 FQNEAQ. DNA of the CDR3: TGTGCCAGCAGCTTAAGCGGGGCGCGTGAGCAGTACTTC. Its translation is CASSLSGAREQYF.

The chain carries TRBV10-1 and TRBJ1-5; D is possibly TRBD1 (6 bases). The germline gives CDR1 WNHNN, CDR2 SYGVQD (reference sequence). Trimming took off 10 bases at V and 5 bases at J, with 18 bases between the two ends. This CDR3 is 14 amino acids long. CDR3 nucleotides: TGCGCCAACCCGGACAGTTCCCCCCATCAGCCCCAGCATTTT. This translates into CANPDSSPHQPQHF.

This rearrangement joins TRBV11-2 to TRBJ1-4, with D possibly matching TRBD1 (5 bases). Trimming pared 2 bases from V and 12 bases from J, leaving 10 bases between. The CDR3 length is 12 residues. Germline V lookup: CDR1 SGHAT, CDR2 FQNNGV. CDR3 in amino acids: CASSLTTEQLFF. In nucleotides, the CDR3 is TGTGCCAGCAGCTTAACGACAGAACAACTGTTTTTT.

The rearrangement uses TRBV25-1 and TRBJ2-7; D could derive from TRBD1 or TRBD2 (5 bases each). The germline CDR1 and CDR2 sequences are MGHDK and SYGVNS. Trimming took 1 base from V and 1 from J, leaving 5 bases between them. The CDR3 has 13 amino acids. This CDR3 is CASSEWGSYEQYF. As DNA, the CDR3 is TGTGCCAGCAGTGAATGGGGGTCCTACGAGCAGTACTTC.

The chain uses TRBV9 and TRBJ2-7; a weak D match, TRBD2 (5 bases). V lost 4 bases and J lost 6, with 14 bases in between. This CDR3 region has 13 residues. CDR1 SGDLS and CDR2 YYNGEE come from the germline V gene. CDR3 loop: CASSPDSLGEQYF. The CDR3 DNA follows: TGTGCCAGCAGCCCGGACTCTCTAGGCGAGCAGTACTTC.

The V and J genes are TRBV5-1 and TRBJ1-2; possible D gene TRBD1, 6 bases. The length of the CDR3 is 12 residues. From germline, CDR1 is SGHRS and CDR2 YFSETQ. Trimming left V 7 bases short and J 6 bases short, with 13 bases between. This CDR3 reads CASLGGADGYTF. The DNA for the CDR3 is TGCGCCAGCTTGGGGGGGGCTGATGGCTACACCTTC.

The rearrangement links TRBV4-1 to TRBJ1-4; a possible D gene is TRBD1 (6 bases). Germline loops: CDR1 MGHRA, CDR2 YSYEKL. Trimming removed 4 bases at V and 5 bases at J, with 11 bases between. The CDR3 runs to 14 residues. CDR3 protein: CASSPLQGNEKLFF. The CDR3 DNA reads TGCGCCAGCAGCCCCCTACAGGGAAATGAAAAACTGTTTTTT.

This clone has a single count. The V and J genes are TRBV6-1 and TRBJ1-6; D remains unclear. Germline V gene data show CDR1 as MNHNS and CDR2 as SASEGT. V was trimmed by 6 bases and J by 7 bases, leaving 10 bases between them. The CDR3 extends over 13 amino acids. CDR3 residues: CASRDGPNSPLHF. CDR3 bases: TGTGCCAGCAGGGACGGACCAAATTCACCCCTCCACTTT.